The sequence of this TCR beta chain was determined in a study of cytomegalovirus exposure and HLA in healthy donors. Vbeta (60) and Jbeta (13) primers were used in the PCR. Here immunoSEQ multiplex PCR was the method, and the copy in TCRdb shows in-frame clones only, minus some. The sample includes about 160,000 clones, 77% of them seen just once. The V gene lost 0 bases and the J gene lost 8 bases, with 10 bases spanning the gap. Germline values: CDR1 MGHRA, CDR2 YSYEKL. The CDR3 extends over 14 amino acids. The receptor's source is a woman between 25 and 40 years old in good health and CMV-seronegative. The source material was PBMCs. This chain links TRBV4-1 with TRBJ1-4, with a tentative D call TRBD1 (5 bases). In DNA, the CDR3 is TGCGCCAGCAGCCAAGACAGGGCACCGGAAAAACTGTTTTTT. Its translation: CASSQDRAPEKLFF.